This T cell receptor beta chain was identified during a study of CD39 and CD103 CD8 tumor-infiltrating T cells (dated by TCRdb to between 2018 and 2020). Context from the whole study: An HPV-positive HNSCC, an HPV-negative HNSCC, an ovarian cancer and a melanoma patient were represented in the repertoire comparisons shown. Deep sequencing of TCRbeta CDR3 was used to compare the repertoires of CD8 TIL subsets, defined by CD103 and CD39, against those of peripheral memory CD8 T cells.

The V and J ends are trimmed by 8 bases and 2 bases, leaving 12 bases between them. From its cysteine to its phenylalanine, the CDR3 spans 13 amino acids. Only the CDR3 region is kept as DNA, spanning 39 bases read in frame from base 1. The germline V gene provides CDR1 MGHRA and CDR2 YSYEKL. Broader findings and caveats from the paper: DP TIL clonotypes were rarely found in blood or uninvolved lymph node, whereas DN TIL clonotypes largely overlapped peripheral memory CD8 repertoires. Compared with DN and SP CD8 TILs and with blood memory CD8 T cells, DP CD8 TILs appeared more oligoclonal, with the top 30 clonotypes covering about 56-86%.

Patients were not receiving therapy at sample collection, though earlier treatments ranged from chemotherapy, radiotherapy, surgery and immunotherapy to none. Thawed cells were enriched for T lymphocytes with a negative-selection kit, adding EpCAM beads for tumor-infiltrating lymphocytes. Memory CD8 T cells were sorted as CD8+CD4-CD45RA- cells regardless of CCR7 expression. Peripheral blood mononuclear cells were obtained using a Ficoll-Paque PLUS gradient and were cryopreserved prior to analysis. Populations were sorted on a FACSAria II to approximately 99% purity, and cell pellets were frozen without culture for TCR sequencing. For this clone: Its antigen remains undetermined. Nothing much larger sits one base from this clone, and base qualities are not available.

For each subset, genomic DNA was extracted from roughly 10,000 to 100,000 sorted cells using the DNeasy Blood and Tissue Kit. The immunoSEQ service sequenced and mapped the TCRbeta V-J or V-D-J regions, with coverage above 8x for each sample. The paper's data handling went like this. Only productive rearrangements exported from the immunoSEQ Analyzer platform were analyzed, with clonality assessed on the 500 most abundant clones. The Morisita-Horn similarity index and the Jaccard index were used to quantify repertoire overlap between populations. In over 5 cancer patients, Morisita-Horn similarity was measured between the TCR repertoires of CD8 T-cell subsets. TCRdb's version of the immuneACCESS table is confined to in-frame rearrangements and falls short of the full clone set. An unresolved V gene accounts for under half of the shortfall where checked; the remainder is of unknown origin. The D gene and trimming were derived from the DNA, and the V and J assignments and clone size from that table. This sample lists roughly 18,000 clones; around nine tenths were detected once. The ten top clones hold about 4.6% of the sample.

This TCR derives from a human donor with head and neck squamous cell carcinoma. Sequencing was carried out using CD8+ T cells sorted from blood. Reading the label with the study, this specimen's cell subset or site is: total memory CD8 T cells (CD45RA-CCR7+/-) from blood or uninvolved lymph node. The chain is made from TRBV4-1 and TRBJ1-1, with a weak D call of TRBD1 (5 bases match). The sequence in DNA is TGCGCCAGCGCTCAGGGAGGAAACACTGAAGCTTTCTTT. This codes for CASAQGGNTEAFF.